Presented here are 5 T cell receptor beta chains from one specimen sequenced in a study of T cells in Graves' hyperthyroidism and ophthalmopathy. RNA transcripts were the template for amplifying TCR beta CDR3 regions. The TCR CDR3 was amplified in a first-round RT-PCR using the HTBI primer set. From the multiplex PCR reads, TCRdb called clonotypes with MiXCR, one entry per CDR3 protein. The table includes about 200,000 distinct CDR3 sequences, roughly a sixth detected once. Material for sequencing was blood. The receptors shown here come from a woman aged 45 to 65 with Graves' hyperthyroidism.

This clonotype has ten or more counts. The chain combines TRBV12-3 or TRBV12-4 with TRBJ1-1; D remains unclear. V lost 7 bases, J lost 1 base, and 10 bases lay in between. The CDR3 totals 13 residues. The CDR3 reads CASTPAENTEAFF. Here the CDR3 DNA reads TGTGCCAGCACTCCGGCGGAGAACACTGAAGCTTTCTTT.

The chain uses TRBV7-2 and TRBJ2-3; D could derive from TRBD1 or TRBD2 (5 bases each). The V end was cut by 4 bases, the J end by 7 bases, with 21 bases between. The CDR3 consists of 16 residues. The germline gives CDR1 SGHTA, CDR2 FQGNSA. CDR3 in amino acids: CASSYKLLGERNTQYF. DNA of the CDR3: TGTGCCAGCAGCTATAAGCTTTTGGGGGAAAGAAATACGCAGTATTTT.

This clonotype was observed many times. The J gene is TRBJ1-1, the V gene TRBV7-9, with 7 nucleotides matching TRBD1. Germline V gives CDR1 SEHNR, CDR2 FQNEAQ (reference sequence). The length of the CDR3 is 15 residues. V was clipped by 2 bases and J by 1 base; unmatched bases: 4. CDR3 sequence: CASSLLGQKNTEAFF. The CDR3 nucleotides are TGTGCCAGCAGCTTACTGGGACAGAAGAACACTGAAGCTTTCTTT.

The table lists this clonotype with many counts. The J gene is TRBJ2-5, the V gene TRBV11-2; D is possibly TRBD2 (6 bases). Trimming took off 8 bases at V and 2 bases at J, with 12 bases between the two ends. The CDR3 loop spans 13 amino acids. Germline values: CDR1 SGHAT, CDR2 FQNNGV. The CDR3 DNA is TGTGCCAGCGGGGGGTCTTGGCAAGAGACCCAGTACTTC. Translating it yields CASGGSWQETQYF.

As concerns this clonotype: This sequence may be a read error, since a much larger clone differs from it by one base. The chain couples TRBV27 to TRBJ2-3, with a possible D match to TRBD2 (6 bases). This CDR3 spans 15 amino acids. Germline-derived CDR1 and CDR2 are MNHEY and SMNVEV (reference sequence). The CDR3 here is CAGSLRLGGTDTQYF. The CDR3, as DNA: TGTGCCGGCAGTTTAAGACTAGGGGGCACAGATACGCAGTATTTT.